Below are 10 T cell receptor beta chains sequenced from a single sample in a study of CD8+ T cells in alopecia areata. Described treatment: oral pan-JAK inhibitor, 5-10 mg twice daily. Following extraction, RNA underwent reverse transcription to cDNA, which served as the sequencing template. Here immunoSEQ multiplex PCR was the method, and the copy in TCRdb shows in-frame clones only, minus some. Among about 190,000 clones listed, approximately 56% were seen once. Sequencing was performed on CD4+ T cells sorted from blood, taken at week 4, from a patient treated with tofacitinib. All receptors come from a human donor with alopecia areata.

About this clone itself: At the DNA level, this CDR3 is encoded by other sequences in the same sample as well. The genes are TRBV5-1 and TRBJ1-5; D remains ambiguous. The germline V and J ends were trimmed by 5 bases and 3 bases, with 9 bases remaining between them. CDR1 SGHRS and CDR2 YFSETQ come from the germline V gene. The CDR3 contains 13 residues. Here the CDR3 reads CASSLDNNQPQHF. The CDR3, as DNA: TGCGCCAGCAGTCTAGACAACAATCAGCCCCAGCATTTT.

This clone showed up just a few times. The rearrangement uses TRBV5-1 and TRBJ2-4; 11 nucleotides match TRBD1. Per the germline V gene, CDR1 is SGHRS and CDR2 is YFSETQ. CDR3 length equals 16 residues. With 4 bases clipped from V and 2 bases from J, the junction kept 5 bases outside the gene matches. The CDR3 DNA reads TGCGCCAGCAGCCCCCGGGACAGGGGGTCCAAAAACATTCAGTACTTC. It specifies CASSPRDRGSKNIQYF.

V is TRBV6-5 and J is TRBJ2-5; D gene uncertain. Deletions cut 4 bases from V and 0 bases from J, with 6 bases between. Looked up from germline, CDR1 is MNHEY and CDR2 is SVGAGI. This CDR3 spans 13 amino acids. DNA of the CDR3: TGTGCCAGCAGTTTTACGTACCAAGAGACCCAGTACTTC. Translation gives CASSFTYQETQYF.

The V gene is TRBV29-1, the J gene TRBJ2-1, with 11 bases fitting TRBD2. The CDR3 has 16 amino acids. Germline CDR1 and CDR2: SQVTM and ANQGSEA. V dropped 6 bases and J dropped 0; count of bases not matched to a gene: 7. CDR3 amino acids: CSVSWTSGRSYNEQFF. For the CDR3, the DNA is TGCAGCGTGAGTTGGACTAGCGGGCGCTCCTACAATGAGCAGTTCTTC.

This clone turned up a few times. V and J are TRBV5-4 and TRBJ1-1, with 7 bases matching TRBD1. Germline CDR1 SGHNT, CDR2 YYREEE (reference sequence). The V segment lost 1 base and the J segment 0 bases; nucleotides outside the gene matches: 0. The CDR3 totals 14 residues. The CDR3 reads CASSLRGLNTEAFF. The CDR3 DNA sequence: TGTGCCAGCAGCTTGAGGGGGCTGAACACTGAAGCTTTCTTT.

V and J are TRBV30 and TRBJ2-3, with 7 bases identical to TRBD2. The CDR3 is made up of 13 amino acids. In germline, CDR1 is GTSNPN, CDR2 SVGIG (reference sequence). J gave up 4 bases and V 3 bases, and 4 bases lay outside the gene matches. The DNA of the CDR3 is TGTGCCTGGAGGGCCGGGGGGTCAGATACGCAGTATTTT. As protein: CAWRAGGSDTQYF.

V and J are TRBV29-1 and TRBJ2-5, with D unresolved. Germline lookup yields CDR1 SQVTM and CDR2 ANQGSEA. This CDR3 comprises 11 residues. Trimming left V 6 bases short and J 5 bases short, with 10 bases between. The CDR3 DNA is TGCAGCGTAAAACATTGGGAGACCCAGTACTTC. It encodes CSVKHWETQYF.

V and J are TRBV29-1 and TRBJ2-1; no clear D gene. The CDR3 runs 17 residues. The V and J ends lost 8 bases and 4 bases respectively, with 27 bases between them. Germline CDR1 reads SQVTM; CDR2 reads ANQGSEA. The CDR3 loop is CSPLCPQRPSLYNEQFF. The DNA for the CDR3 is TGCAGCCCCCTCTGCCCCCAGAGGCCCTCCCTATACAATGAGCAGTTCTTC.

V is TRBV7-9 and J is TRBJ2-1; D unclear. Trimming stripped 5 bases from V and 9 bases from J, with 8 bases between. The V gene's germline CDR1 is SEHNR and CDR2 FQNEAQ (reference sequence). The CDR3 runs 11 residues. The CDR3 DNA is TGTGCCAGCAGCCTAGGAATTGAGCAGTTCTTC. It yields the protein CASSLGIEQFF.

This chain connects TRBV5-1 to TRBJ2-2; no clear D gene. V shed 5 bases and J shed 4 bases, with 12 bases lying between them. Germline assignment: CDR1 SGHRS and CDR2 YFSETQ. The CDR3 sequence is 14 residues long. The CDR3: CASRMAPATGELFF. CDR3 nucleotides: TGCGCCAGCAGGATGGCTCCAGCCACCGGGGAGCTGTTTTTT.